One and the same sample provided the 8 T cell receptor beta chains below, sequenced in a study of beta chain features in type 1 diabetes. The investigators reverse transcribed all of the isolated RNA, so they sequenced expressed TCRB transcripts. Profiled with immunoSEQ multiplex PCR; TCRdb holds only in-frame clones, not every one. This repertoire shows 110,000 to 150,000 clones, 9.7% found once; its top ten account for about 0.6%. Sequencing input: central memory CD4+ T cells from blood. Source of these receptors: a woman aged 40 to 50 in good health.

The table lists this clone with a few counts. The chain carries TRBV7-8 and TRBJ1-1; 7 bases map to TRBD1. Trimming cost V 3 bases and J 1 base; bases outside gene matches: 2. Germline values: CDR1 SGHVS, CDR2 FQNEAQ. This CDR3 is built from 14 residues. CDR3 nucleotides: TGTGCCAGCAGCTTTGGACAGGCGAACACTGAAGCTTTCTTT. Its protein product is CASSFGQANTEAFF.

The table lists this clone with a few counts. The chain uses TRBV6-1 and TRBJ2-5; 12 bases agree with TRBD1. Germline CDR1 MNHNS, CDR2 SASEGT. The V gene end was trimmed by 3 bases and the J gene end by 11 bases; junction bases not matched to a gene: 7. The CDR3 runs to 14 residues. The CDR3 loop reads CASSEGTGGAKQYF. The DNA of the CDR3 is TGTGCCAGCAGTGAGGGGACAGGGGGCGCGAAGCAGTACTTC.

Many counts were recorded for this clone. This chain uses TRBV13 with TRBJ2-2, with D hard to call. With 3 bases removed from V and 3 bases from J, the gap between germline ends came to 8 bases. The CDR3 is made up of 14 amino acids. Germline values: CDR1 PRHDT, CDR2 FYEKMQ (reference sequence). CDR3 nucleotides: TGTGCCAGCAGCTTTGAACAATACACCGGGGAGCTGTTTTTT. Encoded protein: CASSFEQYTGELFF.

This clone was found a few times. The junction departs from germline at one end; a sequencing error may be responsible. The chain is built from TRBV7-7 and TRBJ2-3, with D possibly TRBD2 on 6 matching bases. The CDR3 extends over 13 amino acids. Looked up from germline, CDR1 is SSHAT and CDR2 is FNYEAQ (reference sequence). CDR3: CASSFGGADTQYF. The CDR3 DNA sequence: TGTGCTAGCAGCTTCGGAGGGGCAGATACGCAGTATTTT.

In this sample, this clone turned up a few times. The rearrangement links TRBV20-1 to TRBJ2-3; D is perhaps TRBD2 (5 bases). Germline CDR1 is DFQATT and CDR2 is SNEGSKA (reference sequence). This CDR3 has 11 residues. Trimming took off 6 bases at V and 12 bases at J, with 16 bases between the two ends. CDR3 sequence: CSAPGGGLQYF. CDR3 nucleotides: TGCAGTGCCCCCGGCGGAGGCCTCCAGTATTTT.

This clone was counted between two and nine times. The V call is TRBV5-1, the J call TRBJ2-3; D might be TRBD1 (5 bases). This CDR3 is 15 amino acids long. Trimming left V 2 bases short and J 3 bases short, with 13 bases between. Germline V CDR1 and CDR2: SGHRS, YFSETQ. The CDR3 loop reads CASSLRQSSTDTQYF. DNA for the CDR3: TGCGCCAGCAGCTTAAGACAGAGTAGTACAGATACGCAGTATTTT. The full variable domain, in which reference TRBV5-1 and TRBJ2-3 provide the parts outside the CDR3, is KAGVTQTPRYLIKTRGQQVTLSCSPISGHRSVSWYQQTPGQGLQFLFEYFSETQRNKGNFPGRFSGRQFSNSRSEMNVSTLELGDSALYLCASSLRQSSTDTQYFGPGTRLTVL.

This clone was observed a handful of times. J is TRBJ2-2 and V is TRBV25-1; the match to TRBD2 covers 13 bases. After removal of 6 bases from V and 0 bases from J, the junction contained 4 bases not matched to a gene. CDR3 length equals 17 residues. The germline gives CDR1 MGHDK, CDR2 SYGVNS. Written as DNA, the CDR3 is TGTGCCAGCAGCCGCACTAGCGGGGGGGCGAACACCGGGGAGCTGTTTTTT. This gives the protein CASSRTSGGANTGELFF.

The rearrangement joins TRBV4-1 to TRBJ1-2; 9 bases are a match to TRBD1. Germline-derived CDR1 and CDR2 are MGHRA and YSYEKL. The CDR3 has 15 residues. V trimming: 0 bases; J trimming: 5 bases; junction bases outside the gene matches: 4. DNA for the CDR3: TGCGCCAGCAGCCAAGATCCGGGACAGGGATATGGCTACACCTTC. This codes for CASSQDPGQGYGYTF.